This T cell receptor beta chain was obtained from a study of T cell repertoires in ileal Crohn's disease. As for time point: proximal margin of the surgical specimen (macroscopically non-inflamed). This clone is termed large. Libraries were prepared by immunoSEQ multiplex PCR; TCRdb keeps only in-frame clonotypes and omits some of them. This table holds about 2,000 clones, 75% to 90% found once. Trimming shortened V by 5 bases and J by 4 bases, and 17 bases separated the two germline ends. CDR1 is SGHVS and CDR2 is FQNEAQ in the germline V gene. The CDR3 totals 15 residues. The TCR sequence derives from an adult with Crohn's disease. This rearrangement joins TRBV7-8 to TRBJ1-2, with D possibly TRBD1 on 6 matching bases. Sequenced: ileal tissue. The CDR3 loop reads CASSASTGTLYGYTF. DNA of the CDR3: TGTGCCAGCAGCGCCTCAACCGGGACACTCTATGGCTACACCTTC. Looking up the rest from reference TRBV7-8 and TRBJ1-2 gives the full variable domain: GAGVSQSPRYKVAKRGQDVALRCDPISGHVSLFWYQQALGQGPEFLTYFQNEAQLDKSGLPSDRFFAERPEGSVSTLKIQRTQQEDSAVYLCASSASTGTLYGYTFGSGTRLTVV.